The rows below give T cell receptor beta chains drawn from one sample of a study of blood T cells in healthy people across ages. TCRdb re-derived calls from the 5' RACE reads in MiXCR, one entry per CDR3 protein. In the table there are 950,000 to 1,200,000 distinct CDR3 sequences, around two fifths of which are singletons. Sequenced material: blood. These receptors were collected from a man in his late teens or twenties in good health. Each CDR3 is given with its conserved first and last residue. The D gene is left open where the match is weak. Expanded clones get a size class; other rows say once, few or many, or leave the size out.

d_call j_call clone_size v_call cdr3_nt cdr3_aa
. TRBJ1-4 . TRBV7-9 TGTGCCAGCAGCCCGCCGGGAGGGACTAATGAAGAACTGTTTTTT CASSPPGGTNEELFF
. TRBJ2-1 few TRBV3-1 TGTGCCAGCAGCTTTCAGACAGGCGGTGAGCAGTTCTTC CASSFQTGGEQFF
. TRBJ2-2 . TRBV20-1 TGCAGTGCAAATCAGGCGGCGAACACCGGGGAGCTGTTTTTT CSANQAANTGELFF
. TRBJ2-7 . TRBV5-5 TGTGCCAGCAGCCCTTTTCGGGGCTCCTACAATGAGCAGTACTTC CASSPFRGSYNEQYF
TRBD2 TRBJ2-5 . TRBV20-1 TGCAGTGCTAGAGATCAACGGGGGGGAGAGACCCAGTACTTC CSARDQRGGETQYF
. TRBJ1-5 few TRBV20-1 TGCAGTGCTAGCGGCAGGGAGGGCAATCAGCCCCAGCATTTT CSASGREGNQPQHF
. TRBJ2-1 few TRBV20-1 TGCAGTGCTAGACCTGCCGGACTCTCCTACAATGAGCAGTTCTTC CSARPAGLSYNEQFF
TRBD1 TRBJ2-1 few TRBV4-1 TGCGCCAGCAGCCAAGTAGATCCAGGGGGCCTTATTAACTACGGCTACGATGAGCAGTTCTTC CASSQVDPGGLINYGYDEQFF
TRBD1 TRBJ2-2 . TRBV27 TGTGCCACCCGGGACAGGAGCACCGGGGAGCTGTTTTTT CATRDRSTGELFF
. TRBJ1-1 . TRBV27 TGTGCCAGCTTTTCAGGGAGAGGTAACACTGAAGCTTTCTTT CASFSGRGNTEAFF
. TRBJ2-3 few TRBV7-9 TGTGCCAGCAGCCCAGTCGTTTTCAGCACAGATACGCAGTATTTT CASSPVVFSTDTQYF
. TRBJ1-4 few TRBV20-1 TGCAGTGCTCGGACAGTGAATGAAAAACTGTTTTTT CSARTVNEKLFF
TRBD1 TRBJ1-2 few TRBV2 TGTGCCAGCACCGGACAGGGCGAGGATGGCTACACCTTC CASTGQGEDGYTF
. TRBJ2-1 . TRBV15 TGTGCCACCAGCAGAAATTTCAGGAGTAGCTCCTACAATGAGCAGTTCTTC CATSRNFRSSSYNEQFF
. TRBJ2-7 . TRBV9 TGTGCCAGTAGCCCAAGAGCTCAGGGGCAAGGCTACGAGCAGTACTTC CASSPRAQGQGYEQYF
. TRBJ2-1 . TRBV29-1 TGCAGCGTTGAAGCTCAATATGGGTACAAGGAGCAGTTCTTC CSVEAQYGYKEQFF
. TRBJ2-3 few TRBV3-1 TGTGCCAGCAGCCTTACCACGTTGGCAGATACGCAGTATTTT CASSLTTLADTQYF
. TRBJ2-1 few TRBV5-6 TGTGCCAGCAGCTTGACGGTCGGGGTCGGTGAGCAGTTCTTC CASSLTVGVGEQFF
. TRBJ2-1 many TRBV3-1 TGTGCCAGCAGCCAAGAACCCTCCTACAATGAGCAGTTCTTC CASSQEPSYNEQFF
. TRBJ1-2 few TRBV27 TGTGCCAGCAGTTTGTACGGGACAAACTATGGCTACACCTTC CASSLYGTNYGYTF
. TRBJ2-3 . TRBV20-1 TGCAGTGCTAGAGATCCCTGGGGATACACAGATACGCAGTATTTT CSARDPWGYTDTQYF
. TRBJ2-3 . TRBV18 TGTGCCAGCTCACCAGTTGGTCGCGAGAGCACAGATACGCAGTATTTT CASSPVGRESTDTQYF
TRBD1 TRBJ1-2 . TRBV4-1 TGCGCCAGCAGCTTCGAGGGGGCAGCATCCATAATGAACTATGGCTACACCTTC CASSFEGAASIMNYGYTF
. TRBJ2-7 . TRBV20-1 TGCAGTGCTAGAGAGGGGGCGGCAGGGGCTAGAGAGCAGTACTTC CSAREGAAGAREQYF
. TRBJ1-1 . TRBV7-2 TGTGCCAGCAGCTCCCAGGGCGCGGTCAACACTGAAGCTTTCTTT CASSSQGAVNTEAFF
. TRBJ2-2 once TRBV6-5 TGTGCCAGCAGTGACATTGTGGGCGGGGAGCTGTTTTTT CASSDIVGGELFF
. TRBJ2-2 few TRBV12-3/TRBV12-4 TGTGCCAGCAGGAGTGGGGGGTTCGGGGAGCTGTTTTTT CASRSGGFGELFF
. TRBJ2-1 few TRBV7-8 TGTGCCAGCAGCTTAGCGGCCCACGGCGGGGATGAGCAGTTCTTC CASSLAAHGGDEQFF
. TRBJ2-3 few TRBV3-1 TGTGCCAGCAGCCTACAGCCCCCCCCAGATACGCAGTATTTT CASSLQPPPDTQYF
TRBD1 TRBJ2-3 . TRBV7-2 TGTGCCAGCAGCACCCGGGACAGTTGGACAGATACGCAGTATTTT CASSTRDSWTDTQYF
TRBD1 TRBJ2-1 . TRBV3-1 TGTGCCAGCAGCCAGGGGACAGGGAACTTCAATGAGCAGTTCTTC CASSQGTGNFNEQFF
. TRBJ2-5 . TRBV9 TGTGCCAGCAGCGTGGGACATACCCAAGAGACCCAGTACTTC CASSVGHTQETQYF
. TRBJ1-2 . TRBV10-3 TGTGCCATCAGTGAGTCGTGGGAATCTGGGGGCTATGGCTACACCTTC CAISESWESGGYGYTF
TRBD2 TRBJ2-1 few TRBV10-3 TGTGCCATCAGTGAGTATCGAGCGGGGGCCTACAATGAGCAGTTCTTC CAISEYRAGAYNEQFF
TRBD1 TRBJ1-2 many TRBV10-3 TGTGCCATCAGAGGGACAGGGACGATTTTTAATGGCTACACCTTC CAIRGTGTIFNGYTF
. TRBJ2-4 . TRBV7-2 TGTGCCAGCGGCCCCCGGGGTCTAACTCTTGGGAACATTCAGTACTTC CASGPRGLTLGNIQYF
. TRBJ2-3 . TRBV12-3/TRBV12-4 TGTGCCGGCAGTTTGGGGCGTTCTAGCACAGATACGCAGTATTTT CAGSLGRSSTDTQYF
. TRBJ1-4 . TRBV4-3 TGCGCCAGCAGCCAGTCAGGGGAGGGGAAGTGGAATGAAAAACTGTTTTTT CASSQSGEGKWNEKLFF
. TRBJ2-1 . TRBV12-3/TRBV12-4 TGTGCCAGCAGAATCGACCCTAGGGTCGAGCAGTTCTTC CASRIDPRVEQFF
. TRBJ2-5 . TRBV20-1 TGCAGTGCTAGGGCACAGGAAATCCAAGAGACCCAGTACTTC CSARAQEIQETQYF